This T cell receptor (beta chain) was found in a study of T-cell memory formation after mild COVID-19. On the study more broadly: TCR clustering was largely donor specific. Findings and limits, study-wide: The CD4+ clones that contracted clustered mainly within CM and EM, and the CD8+ clones concentrated in EMRA.

V lost 4 bases and J lost 3; bases outside the gene matches: 7. Per germline, CDR1 SGHNT and CDR2 YENEEA. CDR3 size: 16 residues. Comment on this clonotype: Antigen: not known.

After 5'RACE with constant-segment primers, TCR alpha and TCR beta cDNA libraries carrying sample barcodes and UMIs were obtained. From the 5' RACE reads, TCRdb called clonotypes with MiXCR, one entry per CDR3 protein. Altogether 200,000 to 250,000 distinct CDR3 sequences are present, over 7.5% being singletons, with the ten largest covering roughly 4%. This chain uses TRBV11-3 with TRBJ1-5; 9 bases map to TRBD1. The sequencing sample was made of PBMCs or a T cell subset sorted from them (not recorded which). The origin of this receptor is a man between 18 and 35 years old who had mild COVID-19 (a few samples of this study predate the infection). Cell type and time point are not known. This chain's CDR3 is CASSSQGAFVNQPQHF. In DNA form, the CDR3 reads TGTGCCAGCAGCTCACAGGGGGCGTTCGTCAATCAGCCCCAGCATTTT.